This T cell receptor (beta chain) was sequenced during a study of a mutant IDH1 vaccine in newly diagnosed glioma. Produced via immunoSEQ multiplex PCR; TCRdb's table is partial and in-frame only. This table holds tens of thousands of clones, roughly 81% found once. Time point of the sample: week 23, last vaccination. In the vaccine, a single dose held 300 ug of the mutant IDH1 20-mer peptide, along with topical imiquimod. The astrocytomas were IDH1-mutant, ATRX-negative, and WHO grade 3 or 4. With respect to this clone: The antigen is unknown.

This CDR3 region has 15 residues. Per the germline V gene, CDR1 is KGHSH and CDR2 is LQKENI. This chain connects TRBV18 to TRBJ2-5; TRBD2 agrees at 13 bases. With the DNA end fitting TRBJ2-7 better, the J assignment may be wrong. This specimen was PBMCs, taken from a glioma patient whose treatment included an IDH1 peptide vaccine. The receptor comes from a man aged 35 to 55 with glioma. The CDR3 protein is CASSSGTSGIYEQYF. CDR3 nucleotides: TGTGCCAGCTCGTCTGGGACTAGCGGGATCTACGAGCAGTACTTC.